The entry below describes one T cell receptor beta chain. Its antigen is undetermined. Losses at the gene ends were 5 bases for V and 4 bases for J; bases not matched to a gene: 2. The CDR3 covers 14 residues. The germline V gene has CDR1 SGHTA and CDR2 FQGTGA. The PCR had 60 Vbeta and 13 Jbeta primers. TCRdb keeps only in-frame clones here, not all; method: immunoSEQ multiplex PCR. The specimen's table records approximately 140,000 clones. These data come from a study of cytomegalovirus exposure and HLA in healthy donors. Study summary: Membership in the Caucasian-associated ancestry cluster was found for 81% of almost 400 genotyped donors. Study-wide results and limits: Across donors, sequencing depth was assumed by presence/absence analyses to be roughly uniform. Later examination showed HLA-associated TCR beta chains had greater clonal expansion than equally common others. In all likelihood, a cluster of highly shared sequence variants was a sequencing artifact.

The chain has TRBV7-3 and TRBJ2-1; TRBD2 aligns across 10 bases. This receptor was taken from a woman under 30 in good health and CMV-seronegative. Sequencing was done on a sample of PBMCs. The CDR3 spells CASSISGRYNEQFF. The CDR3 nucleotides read TGTGCCAGCAGCATTAGCGGGAGGTACAATGAGCAGTTCTTC. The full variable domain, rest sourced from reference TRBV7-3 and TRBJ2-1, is GAGVSQTPSNKVTEKGKYVELRCDPISGHTALYWYRQSLGQGPEFLIYFQGTGAADDSGLPNDRFFAVRPEGSVSTLKIQRTERGDSAVYLCASSISGRYNEQFFGPGTRLTVL.